Here is one T cell receptor (beta chain) with its context. V lost 5 bases to trimming and J lost 4 bases, with 12 bases between them. This CDR3 contains 13 residues. Germline V CDR1 and CDR2: SGHAT, FQNNGV. Following RNA extraction, reverse transcription yielded cDNA that acted as the sequencing template. Sequencing used immunoSEQ multiplex PCR; TCRdb keeps in-frame clones, though not all of them. The table records more than 85,000 clones, 50% to 75% of them present only once. This sample was taken from a study of CD8+ T cells in alopecia areata. Stated treatment: oral pan-JAK inhibitor, 5-10 mg twice daily.

The receptor comes from a human donor with alopecia areata. Material: CD8+ T cells sorted from blood, obtained at week 4, from a patient treated with tofacitinib. The chain employs TRBV11-2 and TRBJ2-7; D unresolved. The CDR3 DNA sequence: TGTGCCAGCAGCGACAATGCGAATTACGAGCAGTACTTC. As protein: CASSDNANYEQYF.